The clone carrying this T cell receptor beta chain occurred many times. As yet, its antigen is unknown. The CDR3 has 15 amino acids. V trimming: 1 base; J trimming: 3 bases; junction bases outside the gene matches: 5. Germline-derived CDR1 and CDR2 are LGHDT and YNNKEL (reference sequence). The study included ophthalmopathy patients with Clinical Activity Score at least 3, NOSPECS grade at least 4 and duration under 3 months. Each diagnosis was grounded in clinical symptoms, serum thyroxine and TRAb, thyroid ultrasound, and orbital computed tomography. This sample is drawn from a study of T cells in Graves' hyperthyroidism and ophthalmopathy. Notes on the study in general: Ophthalmopathy was distinguished from stable hyperthyroidism by 13 V-J signatures.

Amplified TCR beta CDR3 regions came from RNA transcripts. Researchers ran a first-round RT-PCR on the TCR CDR3 using the HTBI primer set. TCRdb processed the multiplex PCR reads anew with MiXCR; each CDR3 protein has one entry. The table has roughly 400,000 distinct CDR3 sequences, more than 13% seen once. This chain links TRBV3-1 with TRBJ1-1, with 7 positions matching TRBD1. This receptor was identified in a man aged 50 or older with Graves' ophthalmopathy. The material sequenced was blood. The CDR3 region has the DNA TGTGCCAGCAGCCAAGTGAGGGGGCCGGACACTGAAGCTTTCTTT. This sequence encodes CASSQVRGPDTEAFF.